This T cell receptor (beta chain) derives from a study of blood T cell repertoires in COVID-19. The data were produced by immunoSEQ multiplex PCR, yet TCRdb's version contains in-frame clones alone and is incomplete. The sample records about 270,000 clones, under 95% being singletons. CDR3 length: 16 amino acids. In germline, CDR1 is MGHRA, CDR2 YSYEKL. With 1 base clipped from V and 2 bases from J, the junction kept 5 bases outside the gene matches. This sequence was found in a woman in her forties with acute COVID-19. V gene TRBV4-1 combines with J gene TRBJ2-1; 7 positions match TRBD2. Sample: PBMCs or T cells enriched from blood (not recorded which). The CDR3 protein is CASSQGGAGTYNEQFF. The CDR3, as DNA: TGCGCCAGCAGCCAAGGAGGAGCGGGGACCTACAATGAGCAGTTCTTC.